This TCR beta chain is from a study of glioma-infiltrating T cells after dendritic cell vaccination. TCRB CDR3 was amplified from 2 ug genomic DNA or less. Libraries were prepared by immunoSEQ multiplex PCR; TCRdb keeps only in-frame clonotypes and omits some of them. The data show about 87,000 clones, with around 83% seen just once and 6.8% held by the top ten. Germline values: CDR1 SGDLS, CDR2 YYNGEE. The CDR3 has 17 amino acids. The V gene end was trimmed by 3 bases and the J gene end by 2 bases; junction bases not matched to a gene: 8. Time point described: after dendritic cell vaccination, including at tumor progression/relapse.

The source is a human donor with glioblastoma. This rearrangement joins TRBV9 to TRBJ2-3, with 11 bases that match TRBD2. The sample here was blood, taken after dendritic cell vaccination. The CDR3 is CASSGVGTSGDTDTQYF. In nucleotides, the CDR3 is TGTGCCAGCAGCGGAGTAGGGACTAGCGGTGACACAGATACGCAGTATTTT.